Following are 19 T cell receptor beta chains from one sample sequenced in a study of lung T cells in sarcoidosis with Löfgren's syndrome (dated by TCRdb to the late 2010s). The listed sequencing device is Illumina MiSeq. TCRdb took the public reads, trimmed them with fastp at Q25, ran MiXCR for clone calling and kept in-frame beta chains. CDR3 protein sequences are deduplicated, and each keeps its most common genes and DNA. Counted in this sample were tens of thousands of distinct CDR3 sequences; about 20% of them appeared once. The ten top clones hold approximately 2.1% of the sample. The source material was CD4+ T cells from PBMCs. These receptors originate from a human donor with sarcoidosis (Löfgren's syndrome or another form), or a control subject (not recorded which).

This clonotype showed up just a few times. The chain carries TRBV7-2 and TRBJ2-6; D is perhaps TRBD1 or TRBD2 (6 bases each). Germline V gene sequence: CDR1 SGHTA, CDR2 FQGNSA. The CDR3 is 14 residues long. V lost 10 bases to trimming and J lost 0 bases, with 10 bases between them. The CDR3 region has the DNA TGTGCCAAAGGAGGGGGCTCTGGGGCCAACGTCCTGACTTTC. The encoded protein is CAKGGGSGANVLTF.

This clonotype occurred a few times. The genes are TRBV11-2 and TRBJ2-7; 7 bases agree with TRBD2. The length of the CDR3 is 15 residues. V shed 0 bases and J 6 bases; nucleotides not matched to a gene: 8. The germline gives CDR1 SGHAT, CDR2 FQNNGV. The CDR3 DNA follows: TGTGCCAGCAGCTTAGATGGACTAGTTGCGGTCGAGCAGTACTTC. Its protein is CASSLDGLVAVEQYF.

The sample holds many counts of this clonotype. The rearrangement uses TRBV5-1 and TRBJ2-3, with D possibly being TRBD2 (6 bases). The CDR3 extends over 15 amino acids. The V end was cut by 4 bases, the J end by 2 bases, with 14 bases between. The germline gives CDR1 SGHRS, CDR2 YFSETQ. CDR3 in amino acids: CASSGGTSPTDTQYF. CDR3 coding DNA: TGCGCCAGCAGCGGAGGGACTTCCCCCACAGATACGCAGTATTTT.

The CDR3 sequence is CASRNERGSSTDTQYF. The CDR3 DNA is TGTGCCAGCAGAAATGAGCGGGGGTCTAGCACAGATACGCAGTATTTT. V and J are TRBV28 and TRBJ2-3; 8 bases are shared with TRBD2. Unmatched junction bases numbered 8, after V lost 6 bases and J lost 0 bases. CDR3 length equals 16 residues. From germline, CDR1 is MDHEN and CDR2 SYDVKM. Looking up the rest from reference TRBV28 and TRBJ2-3 gives the full variable domain: DVKVTQSSRYLVKRTGEKVFLECVQDMDHENMFWYRQDPGLGLRLIYFSYDVKMKEKGDIPEGYSVSREKKERFSLILESASTNQTSMYLCASRNERGSSTDTQYFGPGTRLTVL.

This clonotype has just a few counts. The chain recombines TRBV7-2 with TRBJ2-1; 15 bases align to TRBD2. This CDR3 spans 17 amino acids. The germline CDR1 and CDR2 sequences are SGHTA and FQGNSA. The junction had 9 bases not matched to a gene; V was cut back by 5 bases and J by 7 bases. CDR3: CASSAGGTSGRLNEQFF. The CDR3 region has the DNA TGTGCCAGCAGCGCTGGAGGGACTAGCGGGAGGTTGAATGAGCAGTTCTTC.

A word on this clonotype: Just one base apart from a much larger clone, this may be a read error. The V call is TRBV25-1, the J call TRBJ1-1; 8 nucleotides agree with TRBD1. The germline gives CDR1 MGHDK, CDR2 SYGVNS. The CDR3 contains 13 residues. Germline trimming cut 8 bases from V and 1 base from J; bases unmatched to any gene: 3. The CDR3 sequence is CASRGQGNTEAFF. As DNA, the CDR3 is TGTGCCAGCCGCGGACAGGGGAACACTGAAGCTTTCTTT.

Of note for this clonotype: It may be a read error: a sequence one base away is much more abundant. The V and J genes are TRBV6-6 and TRBJ2-2; the D is unclear. This CDR3 has 16 amino acids. CDR1 and CDR2 (germline): MNHNY, SVGAGI (reference sequence). This CDR3 reads CASSRQRGSNTWELFF. CDR3 in DNA: TGTGCCAGCAGCCGTCAGCGAGGATCGAACACCTGGGAGCTGTTTTTT.

To note about this clonotype: Germline is not matched at one junction end, which may reflect a read error. The chain is built from TRBV18 and TRBJ2-1; TRBD2 agrees at 8 bases. The CDR3 extends over 15 amino acids. From germline, CDR1 is KGHSH and CDR2 LQKENI. The CDR3 DNA follows: TGTGCCAGCTCACCACAAGCGGGAGACTACAATGAGCAGTCCTTC. Protein sequence: CASSPQAGDYNEQSF.

The sample holds many counts of this clonotype. The rearrangement uses TRBV28 and TRBJ2-5; the D gene could be TRBD1 or TRBD2 (7 bases each). This CDR3 spans 15 amino acids. Deletions cut 4 bases from V and 9 bases from J, with 21 bases between. The germline V gene has CDR1 MDHEN and CDR2 SYDVKM. CDR3 coding DNA: TGTGCCAGCAGTTCCCCCGGGACAGCCCTAGCGGCCCAGTACTTC. Protein sequence: CASSSPGTALAAQYF.

The chain combines TRBV7-7 with TRBJ2-2; 8 nucleotides align to TRBD1. The CDR3 sequence is 15 residues long. Germline V CDR1 and CDR2: SSHAT, FNYEAQ (reference sequence). V was clipped by 4 bases and J by 0 bases; unmatched bases: 1. The CDR3 here is CASSSTGANTGELFF. The DNA of the CDR3 is TGTGCCAGCAGCTCGACAGGGGCGAACACCGGGGAGCTGTTTTTT.

At least ten counts were recorded for this clonotype. The chain links TRBV6-1 to TRBJ2-1; D is undetermined. The germline V gene encodes CDR1 MNHNS and CDR2 SASEGT. The CDR3 totals 16 residues. The V end lost 1 base, the J end lost 0 bases, and 10 bases lay between the germline ends. The CDR3 nucleotides read TGTGCCAGCAGTGAAGATGGCAGATACTCCTACAATGAGCAGTTCTTC. It yields the protein CASSEDGRYSYNEQFF.

This clonotype was seen a handful of times. The chain links TRBV12-3 or TRBV12-4 to TRBJ2-2, with D perhaps given as TRBD1 or TRBD2 (5 bases each). The CDR3 has 14 residues. V was clipped by 7 bases and J by 6 bases, with 15 bases between them. The CDR3 here is CASNWGSKAGELFF. The DNA of the CDR3 is TGTGCCAGCAATTGGGGGAGTAAGGCCGGGGAGCTGTTTTTT.

On this clonotype itself: With a far larger clone one base away, a read error is the likely cause. This chain connects TRBV7-6 to TRBJ2-5; D unresolved. The CDR3 runs to 11 residues. Germline lookup yields CDR1 SGHVS and CDR2 FNYEAQ. The CDR3, as DNA: TGTGCCAGCAGCTTAGGAGAGGCCCAGTACTTC. Its protein is CASSLGEAQYF.

This clonotype came up many times. J is TRBJ1-6 and V is TRBV6-1; D call uncertain. The CDR3 consists of 14 residues. V lost 7 bases, J lost 5 bases, and 12 bases lay in between. CDR1 is MNHNS, CDR2 SASEGT, per germline. The CDR3 nucleotides read TGTGCCAGCACAAGAGGTGGGGATAATTCACCCCTCCACTTT. It is translated as CASTRGGDNSPLHF.

This clonotype has more than one count but fewer than ten. J is TRBJ2-7 and V is TRBV11-2, with a weak D call TRBD1 (5 bases). With 1 base removed from V and 5 bases from J, the gap between germline ends came to 15 bases. From germline, CDR1 is SGHAT and CDR2 FQNNGV. This CDR3 is built from 15 residues. The CDR3 loop is CASSLAGRAFHEQYV. The CDR3 bases are TGTGCCAGCAGCTTAGCAGGGCGCGCGTTCCACGAGCAGTACGTC.

A word on this clonotype: One end of the junction does not line up with germline, which may come from a read error. The gene calls are TRBV5-4 and TRBJ1-1; 10 bases line up with TRBD1. Germline CDR1 SGHNT, CDR2 YYREEE (reference sequence). This CDR3 is built from 15 residues. The CDR3 DNA reads as TGTGCCAGCAGCCAGGGGACAGGGGTGAACACTGAAGTTTTCTTT. It yields the protein CASSQGTGVNTEVFF.

This clonotype was seen many times. The chain links TRBV6-1 to TRBJ2-1; TRBD1 might be the D (6 bases). V was trimmed by 5 bases and J by 5 bases, leaving 19 bases between them. The CDR3 is 16 residues long. Germline-derived CDR1 and CDR2 are MNHNS and SASEGT. The CDR3 loop is CASSQWTAVPDNEQFF. In nucleotides, the CDR3 is TGTGCCAGCAGTCAATGGACAGCGGTCCCTGACAATGAGCAGTTCTTC.

In regard to this clonotype: Relative to the germline gene, one junction end is altered; a read error may explain this. The chain employs TRBV6-6 and TRBJ2-1; D is unresolved. CDR3 length equals 14 residues. Germline loops: CDR1 MNHNY, CDR2 SVGAGI (reference sequence). The CDR3 DNA follows: TGTGCCAGCAGTCATCTAGGGATCTACAATGAGAAGTTCTTC. Protein sequence: CASSHLGIYNEKFF.

This clonotype was picked up a small number of times. V and J are TRBV5-1 and TRBJ1-1, with a possible D match to TRBD1 (6 bases). Germline V gives CDR1 SGHRS, CDR2 YFSETQ. V lost 4 bases, J lost 8 bases, and 12 bases lay in between. This CDR3 is built from 12 residues. CDR3 sequence (DNA): TGCGCCAGCAGCAGAGGACAGACAGAAGCTTTCTTT. Translated: CASSRGQTEAFF.